This T cell receptor beta chain was recorded in a study of early T cells in non-severe SARS-CoV-2 infection. CDR1 and CDR2 from the germline V gene are MNHNY and SVGAGI (reference sequence). The CDR3 spans 15 residues. TCRdb reanalysed the 5' RACE reads using MiXCR and keeps one entry per CDR3 protein. Among 70,000 to 85,000 distinct CDR3 sequences listed, 9.5% to 13% were seen once. This clonotype was counted only a few times. At one of its ends the junction is not consistent with the germline gene, which may arise from a read error. This rearrangement joins TRBV6-6 to TRBJ1-1, with 10 nucleotides matching TRBD1. The sequencing input was whole blood. The clonotype comes from an adult who was a healthcare worker with PCR-confirmed SARS-CoV-2 infection or an uninfected control (not recorded which). DNA of the CDR3: TGTGTCAGCAGTAACCGACAGGGGGCGGAAGATGAAGCTTTCTTT. Amino acid sequence: CVSSNRQGAEDEAFF.